These 7 T cell receptor beta chains were all obtained from the same sample, sequenced in a study of T-cell memory formation after mild COVID-19. TCRdb re-called the 5' RACE reads with MiXCR, one entry per CDR3 protein. The data hold about 340,000 distinct CDR3 sequences, with less than 20% observed a single time. Sequencing used PBMCs or a T cell subset sorted from them (not recorded which). All receptors come from a man between 18 and 29 years old who had mild COVID-19 (a few samples of this study predate the infection). Cell type and time point are not known.

The chain is built from TRBV15 and TRBJ2-3; 10 bases fit TRBD2. The germline gives CDR1 LNHNV, CDR2 YYDKDF (reference sequence). This CDR3 comprises 19 residues. With 0 bases clipped from V and 0 bases from J, the junction kept 9 bases outside the gene matches. CDR3 coding DNA: TGTGCCACCAGCAGAGATCAGGAGCGGGGGGGCCGGAGCACAGATACGCAGTATTTT. Protein: CATSRDQERGGRSTDTQYF.

A few counts support this clonotype. One end of the junction is discordant with germline, which a read error may explain. The chain is built from TRBV19 and TRBJ2-2, with D possibly called TRBD1 or TRBD2 (5 bases each). Germline V lookup: CDR1 LNHDA, CDR2 SQIVND (reference sequence). There are 15 residues in the CDR3. CDR3: CASSIFWGNAGELFF. CDR3 sequence (DNA): TGTGCCAGTAGTATCTTTTGGGGGAACGCCGGGGAGCTGTTTTTT.

The genes are TRBV20-1 and TRBJ1-5; TRBD1 matches at 7 bases. This CDR3 is built from 13 residues. Trimming cost V 5 bases and J 7 bases; bases outside gene matches: 8. Germline loops: CDR1 DFQATT, CDR2 SNEGSKA (reference sequence). The DNA for the CDR3 is TGCAGTGCTTTGCCACAGGGGCGGCAGCCCCAGCATTTT. It translates to CSALPQGRQPQHF.

This clonotype has more than one count but fewer than ten. The chain is built from TRBV7-9 and TRBJ1-1, with D tentatively TRBD1 (5 bases). Germline loops: CDR1 SEHNR, CDR2 FQNEAQ (reference sequence). The CDR3 contains 13 residues. The ends were cut back, 10 bases at V and 5 bases at J, with 17 bases in the middle. This CDR3 reads CATSPQGRTEAFF. In DNA form, the CDR3 reads TGTGCCACGTCCCCCCAGGGAAGGACTGAAGCTTTCTTT.

This clonotype was seen more than once but under ten times. The chain is built from TRBV27 and TRBJ1-5, with D perhaps TRBD1 (6 bases). The CDR3 spans 14 residues. Per germline, CDR1 MNHEY and CDR2 SMNVEV (reference sequence). V was pared by 6 bases and J by 9 bases, with 18 bases between. The CDR3 loop reads CASSPGQGSRPQHF. The CDR3 DNA sequence: TGTGCCAGCAGCCCGGGACAAGGTTCGCGGCCCCAGCATTTT.

This clonotype was recorded many times. The rearrangement joins TRBV4-1 to TRBJ2-5; tentatively, D is TRBD1 (5 bases). V dropped 1 base and J dropped 2 bases, with 8 bases sitting between them. The CDR3 length is 14 residues. Germline values: CDR1 MGHRA, CDR2 YSYEKL. The CDR3 nucleotides read TGCGCCAGCAGCCAAGTAAGGGGTCAAGAGACCCAGTACTTC. Translated: CASSQVRGQETQYF.

The rearrangement joins TRBV5-1 to TRBJ2-3; no clear D. The CDR3 has 15 amino acids. Germline CDR1 and CDR2: SGHRS and YFSETQ. Deletions cut 4 bases from V and 2 bases from J, with 14 bases between. CDR3: CASSTDRADTDTQYF. The CDR3 nucleotides read TGCGCCAGCAGCACCGACCGGGCCGACACAGATACGCAGTATTTT.